This TCR beta chain was retrieved from a study of Graves' ophthalmopathy and Graves' hyperthyroidism. The wider study: There was a collection of peripheral blood at initial diagnosis, before any treatment. Points from the study as a whole: A majority of expanded thyroid clonotypes exceeding 0.001 frequency were likewise present in blood.

This clonotype was picked up many times. Its antigen is as yet unknown. Germline CDR1 is SSHAT and CDR2 is FNYEAQ (reference sequence). The ends were cut back, 5 bases at V and 5 bases at J, with 15 bases in the middle. This CDR3 contains 14 residues. RNA transcripts served as template for amplifying TCR beta CDR3 sequences. First-round RT-PCR relied on HTBI primers, and a second-round multiplex PCR came next. TCRdb re-called the multiplex PCR reads through MiXCR, storing one row per CDR3 protein. There are over 450,000 distinct CDR3 sequences in the sample; 13% to 15% occur only once, and 9.5% to 10% lies in the top ten.

The source material was blood. V is TRBV7-7 and J is TRBJ2-5; unclear D gene. The receptor comes from a woman between 25 and 40 years old with Graves' ophthalmopathy. CDR3 nucleotides: TGTGCCAGCAGCCCGATTCTTGCGAGGGAGACCCAGTACTTC. It is translated as CASSPILARETQYF.